Below are 28 T cell receptor beta chains sequenced from a single sample in a study of human T cells and chemical hapten exposure. TCRdb used MiXCR to reprocess the RACE reads, holding one entry per CDR3 protein. The sample contains 100,000 or so distinct CDR3 sequences, approximately 10% of which appear only once. Regarding time point: patch test 2, 6 weeks after DPC sensitization. The treatment: therapeutic diphenylcyclopropenone sensitization with weekly scalp DPC. The specimen comprised whole blood, sampled in connection with sensitization to the hapten diphenylcyclopropenone (DPC). Receptor source: a man between 40 and 49 years old with alopecia areata. Some clones in this sample may be carry-over from other donors' samples.

At least ten counts were recorded for this clonotype. The chain carries TRBV7-2 and TRBJ2-5; D ambiguous. This CDR3 has 12 amino acids. Trimming shortened V by 1 base and J by 12 bases, and 12 bases separated the two germline ends. CDR1 is SGHTA and CDR2 is FQGNSA in the germline V gene. CDR3 residues: CASSLVGVAEYF. CDR3 nucleotides: TGTGCCAGCAGCTTAGTTGGGGTTGCGGAGTACTTC.

The chain uses TRBV4-3 and TRBJ2-7; 9 positions match TRBD1. Germline V CDR1 and CDR2: LGHNA, YSLEER. The J segment lost 6 bases and the V segment lost 3 bases, leaving 9 bases of the junction unmatched. There are 15 residues in the CDR3. As DNA, the CDR3 is TGCGCCAGCAGCCAGGTGCCGGGACAGGGTGGCGAGCAGTACTTC. It yields the protein CASSQVPGQGGEQYF.

The chain has TRBV29-1 and TRBJ2-3; 7 nucleotides match TRBD1. There are 13 residues in the CDR3. The ends lost 7 bases at V and 2 bases at J; junction bases unmatched: 6. Per the germline V gene, CDR1 is SQVTM and CDR2 is ANQGSEA. The CDR3 protein is CSAADRDTDTQYF. CDR3 in DNA: TGCAGCGCCGCAGACAGGGACACAGATACGCAGTATTTT.

This clonotype was seen a handful of times. CDR3 sequence reads: CASSKTGTTYGYTF. The CDR3 DNA reads as TGTGCCAGCAGTAAAACCGGGACAACTTATGGCTACACCTTC. This rearrangement joins TRBV28 to TRBJ1-2, with a tentative D call TRBD1 (6 bases). This CDR3 contains 14 residues. Germline loops: CDR1 MDHEN, CDR2 SYDVKM. Trimming shortened V by 5 bases and J by 5 bases, and 15 bases separated the two germline ends.

This clonotype was picked up a small number of times. This rearrangement joins TRBV6-5 to TRBJ1-1, with TRBD1 matching over 8 bases. The germline gives CDR1 MNHEY, CDR2 SVGAGI. After removal of 7 bases from V and 6 bases from J, the junction contained 1 base not matched to a gene. This CDR3 has 11 residues. The CDR3 nucleotides read TGTGCCAGCATACAGGGGGCTGAAGCTTTCTTT. Residues: CASIQGAEAFF.

The gene calls are TRBV6-5 and TRBJ2-3; tentatively, D is TRBD1 (5 bases). Germline CDR1 is MNHEY and CDR2 is SVGAGI. The CDR3 length is 16 residues. V dropped 6 bases and J dropped 0 bases, with 16 bases sitting between them. The CDR3 sequence: CASRPTGVSSTDTQYF. The CDR3 DNA reads as TGTGCCAGCAGGCCTACAGGTGTCTCTAGCACAGATACGCAGTATTTT.

This chain connects TRBV12-3 or TRBV12-4 to TRBJ1-3; no reliable D call. Trimming took 3 bases from V and 1 from J, leaving 7 bases between them. The CDR3 covers 14 residues. The CDR3 bases are TGTGCCAGCAGTTTCCTCGTATCTGGAAACACCATATATTTT. Translated, it gives CASSFLVSGNTIYF.

This chain connects TRBV27 to TRBJ2-7, with 7 bases aligning to TRBD1. V lost 1 base, J lost 2 bases, and 5 bases stayed unmatched. Germline V gives CDR1 MNHEY, CDR2 SMNVEV (reference sequence). The CDR3 runs 15 residues. The CDR3 reads CASSLFQTGTYEQYF. In DNA form, the CDR3 reads TGTGCCAGCAGTTTATTCCAGACAGGGACCTACGAGCAGTACTTC.

The chain is built from TRBV11-1 and TRBJ2-1, with D tentatively TRBD2 (5 bases). Trimming took off 7 bases at V and 1 base at J, with 14 bases between the two ends. Germline V gives CDR1 SGHAT, CDR2 FQDESV (reference sequence). This CDR3 has 15 amino acids. CDR3 sequence (DNA): TGTGCCAGCACCGAAGGACTTCCATCCTACAATGAGCAGTTCTTC. It encodes CASTEGLPSYNEQFF.

This clonotype was counted between two and nine times. The chain couples TRBV6-6 to TRBJ2-7; weak D call: TRBD2 (6 bases). Germline CDR1 reads MNHNY; CDR2 reads SVGAGI (reference sequence). The CDR3 runs 14 residues. V dropped 6 bases and J dropped 2 bases, with 14 bases sitting between them. CDR3 in amino acids: CASRVGGTTYEQYF. The CDR3 bases are TGTGCCAGCAGGGTTGGGGGGACCACCTACGAGCAGTACTTC.

This clonotype was observed a few times. V gene TRBV6-5 combines with J gene TRBJ2-7, with TRBD2 matching over 7 bases. CDR3 size: 14 residues. Germline V lookup: CDR1 MNHEY, CDR2 SVGAGI. The junction had 5 bases not matched to a gene; V was cut back by 4 bases and J by 2 bases. CDR3 in amino acids: CASSWASGPYEQYF. The CDR3 DNA is TGTGCCAGCAGTTGGGCTAGCGGACCCTACGAGCAGTACTTC.

The rearrangement joins TRBV20-1 to TRBJ1-1, with D hard to call. Per germline, CDR1 DFQATT and CDR2 SNEGSKA (reference sequence). The V gene lost 5 bases and the J gene lost 5 bases, with 15 bases spanning the gap. This CDR3 contains 13 residues. The CDR3 DNA reads TGCAGTGCTCGACCCGAGGTAGTGACTGAAGCTTTCTTT. Encoded protein: CSARPEVVTEAFF.

This clonotype was counted at least ten times. The chain uses TRBV29-1 and TRBJ2-4; 10 nucleotides agree with TRBD1. V shed 5 bases and J 8 bases; nucleotides not matched to a gene: 6. The germline V gene encodes CDR1 SQVTM and CDR2 ANQGSEA. The CDR3 has 13 amino acids. CDR3 DNA sequence: TGCAGCGTTTCCAGGACAGGGGGAGACATTCAGTACTTC. It yields the protein CSVSRTGGDIQYF. Filled out from reference TRBV29-1 and TRBJ2-4, the complete variable domain reads SAVISQKPSRDICQRGTSLTIQCQVDSQVTMMFWYRQQPGQSLTLIATANQGSEATYESGFVIDKFPISRPNLTFSTLTVSNMSPEDSSIYLCSVSRTGGDIQYFGAGTRLSVL.

This clonotype appeared a few times. The chain recombines TRBV5-1 with TRBJ2-1, with TRBD2 matching over 8 bases. The germline V gene has CDR1 SGHRS and CDR2 YFSETQ. Losses at the gene ends were 2 bases for V and 3 bases for J; bases not matched to a gene: 16. This CDR3 comprises 19 residues. The CDR3 here is CASSLSGSGKLFVYNEQFF. The CDR3 region has the DNA TGCGCCAGCAGCTTAAGCGGGAGCGGAAAGCTCTTCGTCTACAATGAGCAGTTCTTC.

The sample holds a few counts of this clonotype. V is TRBV9 and J is TRBJ2-3, with D unresolved. Trimming took 4 bases from V and 4 from J, leaving 16 bases between them. CDR1 and CDR2 from the germline V gene are SGDLS and YYNGEE. This CDR3 region has 15 residues. In nucleotides, the CDR3 is TGTGCCAGCAGCTTCCGGAGTGGGTTCGCAGATACGCAGTATTTT. Translating gives CASSFRSGFADTQYF.

The chain is built from TRBV15 and TRBJ2-1; D could derive from TRBD1 or TRBD2 (5 bases each). V lost 1 base and J lost 7, with 14 bases in between. The CDR3 has 15 amino acids. Germline V CDR1 and CDR2: LNHNV, YYDKDF (reference sequence). CDR3 loop: CATSRVRDRGNEQFF. As DNA, the CDR3 is TGTGCCACCAGCAGAGTCCGGGATAGGGGAAATGAGCAGTTCTTC.

This clonotype was counted only a few times. The chain employs TRBV2 and TRBJ2-5; the D gene is possibly TRBD2 (5 bases). Germline V gene sequence: CDR1 SNHLY, CDR2 FYNNEI. The length of the CDR3 is 13 residues. V was pared by 3 bases and J by 2 bases, with 7 bases between. The CDR3 DNA reads as TGTGCCAGCAGTGAGACTATGCAAGAGACCCAGTACTTC. It specifies CASSETMQETQYF.

This chain joins TRBV20-1 and TRBJ2-3; 9 nucleotides align to TRBD2. V lost 6 bases to trimming and J lost 4 bases; unmatched junction nucleotides: 8. CDR1 DFQATT and CDR2 SNEGSKA come from the germline V gene (reference sequence). The CDR3 is made up of 14 amino acids. CDR3 coding DNA: TGCAGTGCATCGTCCGCGGGAGGGCCAGATACGCAGTATTTT. It codes for CSASSAGGPDTQYF.

This clonotype was counted many times. The CDR3 sequence is CASSLEAGVWQPQHF. CDR3 in DNA: TGTGCCAGCTCACTAGAGGCGGGTGTCTGGCAGCCCCAGCATTTT. The chain combines TRBV18 with TRBJ1-5; D remains unclear. Germline CDR1 reads KGHSH; CDR2 reads LQKENI. The CDR3 is 15 residues long. V shed 4 bases and J shed 7 bases, with 17 bases lying between them.

This clonotype was found a few times. This rearrangement joins TRBV12-3 or TRBV12-4 to TRBJ1-2; 12 positions agree with TRBD1. V gave up 4 bases and J gave up 5 bases; unmatched junction bases: 8. CDR3 length: 16 amino acids. The CDR3 DNA reads TGTGCCAGCAGTTCGCCGGGACAGGGGGCGAGGTATGGCTACACCTTC. Residues: CASSSPGQGARYGYTF.

V is TRBV18 and J is TRBJ2-3; 11 positions match TRBD2. The CDR3 extends over 16 amino acids. CDR1 and CDR2 from the germline V gene are KGHSH and LQKENI. With V trimmed by 0 bases and J by 3 bases, 2 bases remained unmatched. The CDR3 DNA reads as TGTGCCAGCTCACCACCGGGACTAGCGGAGACAGATACGCAGTATTTT. Translation gives CASSPPGLAETDTQYF.

V usage is TRBV12-3 or TRBV12-4 and J usage is TRBJ2-5, with 8 bases that match TRBD2. The ends lost 1 base at V and 9 bases at J; junction bases unmatched: 10. This CDR3 comprises 15 residues. The CDR3 region is CASSLGQIPGGAQYF. The CDR3, as DNA: TGTGCCAGCAGTTTAGGACAGATCCCGGGAGGGGCCCAGTACTTC.

This clonotype has a handful of counts. V gene TRBV10-3 combines with J gene TRBJ1-1; no reliable D call. The CDR3 is 13 amino acids. Trimming shortened V by 3 bases and J by 6 bases, and 11 bases separated the two germline ends. Germline V lookup: CDR1 ENHRY, CDR2 SYGVKD. The CDR3 DNA is TGTGCCATCAGTGAATTGGTGGTTTCTGAAGCTTTCTTT. This sequence encodes CAISELVVSEAFF.

The chain joins TRBV7-2 to TRBJ2-5; D is undetermined. The CDR3 contains 12 residues. Germline assignment: CDR1 SGHTA and CDR2 FQGNSA. V dropped 4 bases and J dropped 4 bases, with 7 bases sitting between them. Here the CDR3 reads CASSWLGETQYF. DNA for the CDR3: TGTGCCAGCAGCTGGCTCGGAGAGACCCAGTACTTC.

This clonotype turned up a few times. This chain joins TRBV6-2 or TRBV6-3 and TRBJ1-5; D possibly corresponds to TRBD1 (5 bases). The CDR3 extends over 14 amino acids. Trimming removed 5 bases at V and 5 bases at J, with 13 bases between. Germline CDR1 and CDR2: MNHEY and SVGEGT. CDR3 sequence reads: CASSTGTTYQPQHF. Written as DNA, the CDR3 is TGTGCCAGCAGTACCGGGACGACATATCAGCCCCAGCATTTT.

This sequence joins TRBV9 and TRBJ1-2; D is undetermined. Germline V lookup: CDR1 SGDLS, CDR2 YYNGEE. The CDR3 covers 11 residues. V was trimmed by 3 bases and J by 5 bases, leaving 5 bases between them. Here the CDR3 reads CASSAQYGYTF. The CDR3 DNA is TGTGCCAGCAGCGCACAATATGGCTACACCTTC.

This clonotype was counted ten times or more. This chain joins TRBV29-1 and TRBJ1-1; unclear D gene. V dropped 3 bases and J dropped 1 base, with 6 bases sitting between them. This CDR3 region has 12 residues. Germline-derived CDR1 and CDR2 are SQVTM and ANQGSEA. The CDR3 coding sequence is TGCAGCGTTGACAAGGAGAACACTGAAGCTTTCTTT. Its translation is CSVDKENTEAFF.

This clonotype was seen only a few times. This chain joins TRBV7-9 and TRBJ2-1, with 14 bases aligning to TRBD2. CDR1 is SEHNR, CDR2 FQNEAQ, per germline (reference sequence). V shed 4 bases and J 9 bases; nucleotides not matched to a gene: 5. This CDR3 is 15 amino acids long. This chain's CDR3 is CASSWGLAGAGEQFF. CDR3 in DNA: TGTGCCAGCAGCTGGGGACTAGCGGGAGCGGGTGAGCAGTTCTTC.